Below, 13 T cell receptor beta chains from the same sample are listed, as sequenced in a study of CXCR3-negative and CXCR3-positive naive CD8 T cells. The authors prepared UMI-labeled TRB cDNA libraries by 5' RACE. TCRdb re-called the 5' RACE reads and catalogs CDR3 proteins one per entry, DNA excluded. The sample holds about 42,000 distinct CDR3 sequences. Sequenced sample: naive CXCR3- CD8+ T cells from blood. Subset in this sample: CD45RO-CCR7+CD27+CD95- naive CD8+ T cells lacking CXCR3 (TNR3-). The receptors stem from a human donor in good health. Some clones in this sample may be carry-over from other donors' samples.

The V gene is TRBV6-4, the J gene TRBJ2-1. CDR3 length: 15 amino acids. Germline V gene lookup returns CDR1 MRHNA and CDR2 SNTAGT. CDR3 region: CASSDSGDSYNEQFF.

The CDR3 spells CATGLGVGANVLTF. This rearrangement joins TRBV6-5 to TRBJ2-6; TCRdb proposes TRBD2, but this gene call is untestable without DNA. CDR1 is MNHEY, CDR2 SVGAGI, per germline. The CDR3 has 14 amino acids.

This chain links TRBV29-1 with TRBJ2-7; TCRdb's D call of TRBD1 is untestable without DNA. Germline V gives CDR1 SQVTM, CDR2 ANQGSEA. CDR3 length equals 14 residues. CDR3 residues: CSGMTGANSYEQYF.

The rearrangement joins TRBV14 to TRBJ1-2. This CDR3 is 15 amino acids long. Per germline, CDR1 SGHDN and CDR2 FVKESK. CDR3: CASSTTGGLDYGYTF.

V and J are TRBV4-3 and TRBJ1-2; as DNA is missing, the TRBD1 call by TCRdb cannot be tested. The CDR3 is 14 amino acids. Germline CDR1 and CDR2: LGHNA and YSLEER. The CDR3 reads CASSQDRVDYGYTF.

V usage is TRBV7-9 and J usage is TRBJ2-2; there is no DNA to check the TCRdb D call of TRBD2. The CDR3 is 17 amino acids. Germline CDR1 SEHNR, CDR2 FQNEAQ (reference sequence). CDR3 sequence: CASSLSVEGIVTGELFF.

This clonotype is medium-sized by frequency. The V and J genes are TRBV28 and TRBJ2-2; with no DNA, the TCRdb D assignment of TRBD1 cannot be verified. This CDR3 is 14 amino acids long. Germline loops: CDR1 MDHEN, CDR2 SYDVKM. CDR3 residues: CASSSQGRPGELFF. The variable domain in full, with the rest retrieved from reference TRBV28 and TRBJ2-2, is DVKVTQSSRYLVKRTGEKVFLECVQDMDHENMFWYRQDPGLGLRLIYFSYDVKMKEKGDIPEGYSVSREKKERFSLILESASTNQTSMYLCASSSQGRPGELFFGEGSRLTVL.

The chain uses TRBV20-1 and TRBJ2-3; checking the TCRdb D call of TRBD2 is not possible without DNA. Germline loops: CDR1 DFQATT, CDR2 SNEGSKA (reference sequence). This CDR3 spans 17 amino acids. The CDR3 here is CSARGLTRGGGKDTQYF.

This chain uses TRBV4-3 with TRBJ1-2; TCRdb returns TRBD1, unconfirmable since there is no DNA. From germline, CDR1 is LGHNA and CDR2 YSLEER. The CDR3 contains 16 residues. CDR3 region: CASSHSDRALLYGYTF.

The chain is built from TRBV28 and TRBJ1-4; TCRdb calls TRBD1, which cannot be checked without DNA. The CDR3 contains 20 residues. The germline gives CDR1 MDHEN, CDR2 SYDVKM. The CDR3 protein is CASSPRLDRGLLPTNEKLFF.

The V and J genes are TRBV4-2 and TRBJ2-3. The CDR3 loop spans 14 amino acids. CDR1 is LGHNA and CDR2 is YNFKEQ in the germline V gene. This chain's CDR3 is CASSQERERDTQYF.

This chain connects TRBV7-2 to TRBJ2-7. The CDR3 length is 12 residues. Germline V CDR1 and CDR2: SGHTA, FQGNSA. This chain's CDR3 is CASSLGGCEQYF. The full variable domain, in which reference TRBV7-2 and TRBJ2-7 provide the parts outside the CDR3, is GAGVSQSPSNKVTEKGKDVELRCDPISGHTALYWYRQSLGQGLEFLIYFQGNSAPDKSGLPSDRFSAERTGGSVSTLTIQRTQQEDSAVYLCASSLGGCEQYFGPGTRLTVT.

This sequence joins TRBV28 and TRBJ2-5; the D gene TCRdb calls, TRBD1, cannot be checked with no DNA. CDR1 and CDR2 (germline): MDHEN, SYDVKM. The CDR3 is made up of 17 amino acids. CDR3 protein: CASSPTPGRGLLETQYF.